This T cell receptor (beta chain) is drawn from a study of blood T cell repertoires in COVID-19. Turning to the study itself: Samples came from the United States, Italy and Spain, spanning acute and convalescent COVID-19. T cells, B-cell-depleted T cells, or PBMCs provided the cDNA or gDNA that served as material.

The CDR3 covers 16 residues. The germline CDR1 and CDR2 sequences are LGHNA and YNFKEQ. V lost 0 bases and J lost 7, with 16 bases in between. Per the study methods: Counts of nucleated cells, estimated from reference gene primer amplification, were obtained. Produced via immunoSEQ multiplex PCR; TCRdb's table is partial and in-frame only. That table supplies the V and J calls and clone size; D and trimming were determined from the DNA. This sample has a few hundred thousand clones; more than 75% occur once, and the top ten carry around 2.7%. This clone has just a few counts. J is TRBJ2-1 and V is TRBV4-2; D remains unclear. The receptor was derived from a man aged 55 to 69 with acute or convalescent COVID-19. The material sequenced was peripheral blood. This chain's CDR3 is CASSQDAPPHPNEQFF. The CDR3 DNA sequence: TGTGCCAGCAGCCAAGATGCTCCCCCACACCCAAATGAGCAGTTCTTC.